The 3 T cell receptor beta chains given below trace back to one sample, sequenced in a study of blood T cell repertoires in COVID-19. Assay: immunoSEQ multiplex PCR; the TCRdb copy retains only in-frame clones and omits some. Of 150,000 or so clones in the sample, approximately 80% were seen once. Sequenced: peripheral blood. These receptors originate from an elderly woman with active or convalescent COVID-19.

V and J are TRBV30 and TRBJ1-1; TRBD1 matches at 9 bases. The CDR3 consists of 14 residues. CDR1 and CDR2 from the germline V gene are GTSNPN and SVGIG (reference sequence). V shed 0 bases, J shed 3 bases, and the junction held 2 bases outside the gene matches. CDR3 DNA: TGTGCCTGGAGTGTAGGGACAGGGTACACTGAAGCTTTCTTT. Its protein is CAWSVGTGYTEAFF. The variable domain in full, completed from reference TRBV30 and TRBJ1-1, reads SQTIHQWPATLVQPVGSPLSLECTVEGTSNPNLYWYRQAAGRGLQLLFYSVGIGQISSEVPQNLSASRPQDRQFILSSKKLLLSDSGFYLCAWSVGTGYTEAFFGQGTRLTVV.

This chain connects TRBV18 to TRBJ1-1, with 7 bases fitting TRBD1. V trimming: 5 bases; J trimming: 6 bases; junction bases outside the gene matches: 6. This CDR3 comprises 13 residues. CDR1 and CDR2 (germline): KGHSH, LQKENI. The CDR3 DNA reads as TGTGCCAGCTCAACTCAGGGGGGATCTGAAGCTTTCTTT. Translated: CASSTQGGSEAFF.

The rearrangement joins TRBV3-1 (or the pseudogene TRBV3-2) to TRBJ2-1; tentative D call: TRBD2 (5 bases). The ends were cut back, 4 bases at V and 5 bases at J, with 12 bases in the middle. Germline V lookup: CDR1 LGHDT, CDR2 YNNKEL (reference sequence). The CDR3 length is 14 residues. The CDR3 region is CASSLLTGNNEQFF. The CDR3 nucleotides are TGTGCCAGCAGCCTCTTAACGGGGAACAATGAGCAGTTCTTC.